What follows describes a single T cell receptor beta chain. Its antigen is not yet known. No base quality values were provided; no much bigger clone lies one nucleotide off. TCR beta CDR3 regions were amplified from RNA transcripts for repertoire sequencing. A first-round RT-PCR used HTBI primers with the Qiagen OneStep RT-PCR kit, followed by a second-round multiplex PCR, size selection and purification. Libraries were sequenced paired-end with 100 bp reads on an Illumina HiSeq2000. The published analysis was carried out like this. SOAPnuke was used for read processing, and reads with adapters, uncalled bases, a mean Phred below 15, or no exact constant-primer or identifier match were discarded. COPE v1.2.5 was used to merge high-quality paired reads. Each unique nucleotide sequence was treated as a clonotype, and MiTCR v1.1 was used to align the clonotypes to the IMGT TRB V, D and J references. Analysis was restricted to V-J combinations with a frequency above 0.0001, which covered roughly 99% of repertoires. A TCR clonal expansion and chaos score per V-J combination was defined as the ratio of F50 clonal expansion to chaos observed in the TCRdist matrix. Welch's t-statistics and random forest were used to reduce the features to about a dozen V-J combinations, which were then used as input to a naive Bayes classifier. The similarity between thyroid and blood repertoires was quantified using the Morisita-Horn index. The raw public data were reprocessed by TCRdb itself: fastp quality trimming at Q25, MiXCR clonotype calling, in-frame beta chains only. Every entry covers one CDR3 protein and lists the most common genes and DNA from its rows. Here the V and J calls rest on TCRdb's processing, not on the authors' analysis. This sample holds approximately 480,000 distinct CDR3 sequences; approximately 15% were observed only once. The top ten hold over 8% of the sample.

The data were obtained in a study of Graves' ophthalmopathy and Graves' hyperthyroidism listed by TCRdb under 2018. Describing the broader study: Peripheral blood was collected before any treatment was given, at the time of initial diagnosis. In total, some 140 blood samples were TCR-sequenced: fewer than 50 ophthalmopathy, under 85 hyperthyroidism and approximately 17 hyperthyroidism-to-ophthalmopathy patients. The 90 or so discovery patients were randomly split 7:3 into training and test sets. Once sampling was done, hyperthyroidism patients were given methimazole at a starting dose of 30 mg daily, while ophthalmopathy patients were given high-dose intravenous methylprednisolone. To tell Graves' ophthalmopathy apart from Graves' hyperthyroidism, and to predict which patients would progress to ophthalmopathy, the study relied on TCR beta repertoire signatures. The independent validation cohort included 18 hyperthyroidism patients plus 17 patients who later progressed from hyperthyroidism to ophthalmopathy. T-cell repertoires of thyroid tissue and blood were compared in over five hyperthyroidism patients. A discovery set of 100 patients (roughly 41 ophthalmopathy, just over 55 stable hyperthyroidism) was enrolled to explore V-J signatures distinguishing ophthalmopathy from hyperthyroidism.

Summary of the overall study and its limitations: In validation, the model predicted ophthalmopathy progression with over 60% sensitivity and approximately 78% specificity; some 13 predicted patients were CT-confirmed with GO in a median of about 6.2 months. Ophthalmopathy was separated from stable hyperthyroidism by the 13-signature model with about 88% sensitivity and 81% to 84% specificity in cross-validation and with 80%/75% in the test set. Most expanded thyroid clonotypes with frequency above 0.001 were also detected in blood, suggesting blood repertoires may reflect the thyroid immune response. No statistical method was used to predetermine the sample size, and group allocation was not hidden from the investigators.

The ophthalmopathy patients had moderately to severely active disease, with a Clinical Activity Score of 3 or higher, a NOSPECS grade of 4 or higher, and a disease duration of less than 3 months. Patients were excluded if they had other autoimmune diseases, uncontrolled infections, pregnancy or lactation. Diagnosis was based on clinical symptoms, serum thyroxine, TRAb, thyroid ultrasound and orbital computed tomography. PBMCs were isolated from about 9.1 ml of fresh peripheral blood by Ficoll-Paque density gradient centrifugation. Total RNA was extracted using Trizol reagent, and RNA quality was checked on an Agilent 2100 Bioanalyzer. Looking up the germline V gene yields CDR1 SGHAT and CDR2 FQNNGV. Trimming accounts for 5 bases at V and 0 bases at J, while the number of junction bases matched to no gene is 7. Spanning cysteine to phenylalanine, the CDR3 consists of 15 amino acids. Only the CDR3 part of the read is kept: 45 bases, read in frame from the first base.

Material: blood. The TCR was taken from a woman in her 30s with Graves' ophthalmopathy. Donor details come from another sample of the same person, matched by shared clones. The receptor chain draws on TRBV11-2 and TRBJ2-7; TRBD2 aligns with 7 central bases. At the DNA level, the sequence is TGTGCCAGCAGCCCGACCCAGCGGGACTCCTACGAGCAGTACTTC. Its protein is CASSPTQRDSYEQYF. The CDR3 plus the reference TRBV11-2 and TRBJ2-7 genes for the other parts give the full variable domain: EAGVAQSPRYKIIEKRQSVAFWCNPISGHATLYWYQQILGQGPKLLIQFQNNGVVDDSQLPKDRFSAERLKGVDSTLKIQPAKLEDSAVYLCASSPTQRDSYEQYFGPGTRLTVT.